The TCR beta chain described here comes from a study of sequential checkpoint blockade in melanoma. On the study more broadly: TCRβ was sequenced from DNA of 90 or so pretreatment tumors.

The CDR3 runs 14 residues. Per germline, CDR1 SGHRS and CDR2 YFSETQ. The ends were cut back, 0 bases at V and 6 bases at J, with 9 bases in the middle. The treatment here: randomized to nivolumab then ipilimumab (arm A) or the reverse (arm B). Repertoires were generated with immunoSEQ multiplex PCR, while TCRdb's copy carries only in-frame clones and drops some. The sample lists some 40,000 clones; about 30% were seen once. The V call is TRBV5-1, the J call TRBJ2-2; no clear D gene. This sequence originates from a human donor with melanoma. The sequences come from tumor tissue (inferred from file names), collected from a patient given nivolumab and ipilimumab in sequence. CDR3 amino acids: CASSLALSPGELFF. The CDR3 nucleotides read TGCGCCAGCAGCTTGGCTCTGTCCCCCGGGGAGCTGTTTTTT.